The clone carrying this TCR beta chain turned up a few times. Its antigen is not known. This specimen belongs to a study of post-analysis software for immune sequencing data. Sequencing libraries made from TCR beta cDNA carried unique molecular identifiers. TCRdb fed the PCR reads into MiXCR, producing one record per CDR3 protein. The profile shows a few hundred thousand distinct CDR3 sequences, less than 40% of them singletons. The CDR3 is 15 residues long. Trimming took 2 bases from V and 4 from J, leaving 14 bases between them. Germline loops: CDR1 MDHEN, CDR2 SYDVKM. Overall study findings and caveats: Among roughly five TRBV segments more frequent in patients than controls were TRBV5-6, TRBV5-1 and TRBV20-1.

This clonotype was obtained from a girl between 10 and 17 years old with multiple sclerosis. V usage is TRBV28 and J usage is TRBJ1-2; a possible D gene is TRBD1 (6 bases). Sequences were obtained from blood. The CDR3 DNA reads TGTGCCAGCAGTTTAGGGGGCAGTTCCGTCTATGGCTACACCTTC. Translated: CASSLGGSSVYGYTF.